Below, one T cell receptor (beta chain) is given with its context. The CDR3 is 14 amino acids. Germline V gene data show CDR1 as SNHLY and CDR2 as FYNNEI. V dropped 7 bases and J dropped 5; count of bases not matched to a gene: 7. The data were taken from a study of shared clonotypes between healthy human individuals. The method was immunoSEQ multiplex PCR; TCRdb's version includes in-frame clones alone and lacks a portion of them. The repertoire holds 1.6 million or so clones, around 97% seen once, with about 1% in the top ten. Sequences were obtained from naive CD4+ T cells sorted from blood. Sample subset: CD45RA+ positively selected. This TCR was recovered from a man in his thirties or forties in good health. This chain connects TRBV2 to TRBJ2-3; 9 nucleotides align to TRBD2. The chain's CDR3 is CASNRLAEEDTQYF. The CDR3 nucleotides read TGTGCCAGCAACCGACTAGCGGAGGAAGATACGCAGTATTTT. The full variable domain, rest sourced from reference TRBV2 and TRBJ2-3, is EPEVTQTPSHQVTQMGQEVILRCVPISNHLYFYWYRQILGQKVEFLVSFYNNEISEKSEIFDDQFSVERPDGSNFTLKIRSTKLEDSAMYFCASNRLAEEDTQYFGPGTRLTVL.